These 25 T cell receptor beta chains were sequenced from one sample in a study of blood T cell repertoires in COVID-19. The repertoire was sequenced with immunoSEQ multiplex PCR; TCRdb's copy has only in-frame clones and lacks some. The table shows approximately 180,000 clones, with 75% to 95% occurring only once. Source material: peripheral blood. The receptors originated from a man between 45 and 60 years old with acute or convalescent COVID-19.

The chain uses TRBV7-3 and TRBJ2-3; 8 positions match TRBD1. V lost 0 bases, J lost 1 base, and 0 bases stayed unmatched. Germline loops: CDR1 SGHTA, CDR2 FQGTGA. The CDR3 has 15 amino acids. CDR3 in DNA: TGTGCCAGCAGCTTAACGACAGGGGGCACAGATACGCAGTATTTT. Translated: CASSLTTGGTDTQYF.

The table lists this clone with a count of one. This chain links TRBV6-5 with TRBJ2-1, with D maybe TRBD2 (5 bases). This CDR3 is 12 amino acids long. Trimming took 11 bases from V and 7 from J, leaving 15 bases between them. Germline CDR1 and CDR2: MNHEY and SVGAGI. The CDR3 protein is CAPSPGGNEQFF. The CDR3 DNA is TGTGCCCCGTCCCCGGGCGGGAATGAGCAGTTCTTC.

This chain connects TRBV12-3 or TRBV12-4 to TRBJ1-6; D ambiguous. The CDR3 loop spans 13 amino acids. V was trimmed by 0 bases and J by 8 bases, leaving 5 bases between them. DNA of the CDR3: TGTGCCAGCAGTTTAGCGCAGGATTCACCCCTCCACTTT. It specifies CASSLAQDSPLHF.

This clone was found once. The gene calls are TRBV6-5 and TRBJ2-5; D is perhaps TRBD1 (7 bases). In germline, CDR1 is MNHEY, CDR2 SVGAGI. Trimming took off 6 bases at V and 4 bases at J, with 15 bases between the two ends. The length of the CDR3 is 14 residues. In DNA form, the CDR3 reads TGTGCCAGCAGAAGACAGGGAGGTACAGAGACCCAGTACTTC. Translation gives CASRRQGGTETQYF.

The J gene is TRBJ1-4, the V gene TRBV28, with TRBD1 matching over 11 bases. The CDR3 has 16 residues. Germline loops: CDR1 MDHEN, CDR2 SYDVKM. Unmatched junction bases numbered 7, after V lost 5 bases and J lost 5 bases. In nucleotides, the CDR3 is TGTGCCAGCAGTCTTTGGGGGGACAGGGGGAATGAAAAACTGTTTTTT. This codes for CASSLWGDRGNEKLFF.

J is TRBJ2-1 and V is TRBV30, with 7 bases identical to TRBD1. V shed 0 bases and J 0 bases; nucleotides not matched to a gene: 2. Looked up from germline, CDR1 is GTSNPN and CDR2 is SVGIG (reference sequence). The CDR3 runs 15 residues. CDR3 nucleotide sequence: TGTGCCTGGAGTGTGGGACAGAGCTCCTACAATGAGCAGTTCTTC. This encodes CAWSVGQSSYNEQFF.

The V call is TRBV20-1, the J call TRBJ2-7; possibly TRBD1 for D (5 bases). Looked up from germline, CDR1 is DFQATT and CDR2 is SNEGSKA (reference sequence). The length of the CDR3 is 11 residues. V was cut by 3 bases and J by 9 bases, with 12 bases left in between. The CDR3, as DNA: TGCAGTGCTAGGGACACCAAGTGGCAGTACGTC. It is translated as CSARDTKWQYV.

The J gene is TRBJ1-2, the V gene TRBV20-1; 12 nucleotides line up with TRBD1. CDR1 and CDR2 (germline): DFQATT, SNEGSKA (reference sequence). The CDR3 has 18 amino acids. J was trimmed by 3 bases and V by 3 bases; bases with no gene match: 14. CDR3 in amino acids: CSASSVGDRGRPDYGYTF. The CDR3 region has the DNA TGCAGTGCTAGTTCGGTGGGGGACAGGGGGCGACCCGACTATGGCTACACCTTC.

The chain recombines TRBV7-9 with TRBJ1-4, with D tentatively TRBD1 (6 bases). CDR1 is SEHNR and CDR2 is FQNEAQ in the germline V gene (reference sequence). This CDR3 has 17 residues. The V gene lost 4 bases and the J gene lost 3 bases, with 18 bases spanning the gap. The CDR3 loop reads CASSSDLTRTANEKLFF. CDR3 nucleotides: TGTGCCAGCAGCTCGGACCTCACGAGGACAGCTAATGAAAAACTGTTTTTT.

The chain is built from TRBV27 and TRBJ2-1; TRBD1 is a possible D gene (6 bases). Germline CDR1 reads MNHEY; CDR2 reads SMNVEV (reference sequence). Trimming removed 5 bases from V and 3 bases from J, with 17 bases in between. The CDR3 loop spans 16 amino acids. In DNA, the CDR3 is TGTGCCAGCAGTCAGGGACACTCCGGGATCTACAATGAGCAGTTCTTC. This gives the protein CASSQGHSGIYNEQFF.

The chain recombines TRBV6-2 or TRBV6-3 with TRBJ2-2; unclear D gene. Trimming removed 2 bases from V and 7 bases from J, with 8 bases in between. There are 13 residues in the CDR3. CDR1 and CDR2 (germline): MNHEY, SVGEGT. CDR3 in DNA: TGTGCCAGCAGTTACCCTTCGGTCGGGGAGCTGTTTTTT. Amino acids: CASSYPSVGELFF.

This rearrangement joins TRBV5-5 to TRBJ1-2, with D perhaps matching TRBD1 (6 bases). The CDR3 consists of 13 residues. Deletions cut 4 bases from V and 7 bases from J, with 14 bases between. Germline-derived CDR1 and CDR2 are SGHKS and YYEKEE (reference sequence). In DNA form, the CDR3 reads TGTGCCAGCAGCGATGTGGGGGCAGGTGGCTACACCTTC. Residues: CASSDVGAGGYTF.

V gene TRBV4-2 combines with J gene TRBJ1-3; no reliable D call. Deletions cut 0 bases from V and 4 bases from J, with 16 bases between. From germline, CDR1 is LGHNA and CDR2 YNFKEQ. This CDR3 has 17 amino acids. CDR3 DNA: TGTGCCAGCAGCCAAGATCTTGTCGGGGATTCAGGAAACACCATATATTTT. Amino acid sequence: CASSQDLVGDSGNTIYF.

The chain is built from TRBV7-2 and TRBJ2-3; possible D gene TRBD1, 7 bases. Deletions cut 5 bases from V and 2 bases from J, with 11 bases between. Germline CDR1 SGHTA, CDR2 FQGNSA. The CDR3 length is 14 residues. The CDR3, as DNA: TGTGCCAGCAGCGCAGGGGGGCCCACAGATACGCAGTATTTT. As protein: CASSAGGPTDTQYF.

The CDR3 DNA is TGTGCCAGCAGCTTTTCGCAGAATAATTCACCCCTCCACTTT. As protein: CASSFSQNNSPLHF. The chain carries TRBV7-2 and TRBJ1-6; the D is unclear. V lost 3 bases and J 5 bases, leaving 8 bases between the germline ends. CDR1 and CDR2 (germline): SGHTA, FQGNSA. The length of the CDR3 is 14 residues.

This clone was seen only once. DNA of the CDR3: TGTGCCAGCAGGTCCCCGGGAGCAACTAATGAAAAACTGTTTTTT. It specifies CASRSPGATNEKLFF. The chain links TRBV7-9 to TRBJ1-4; no definite D call. The CDR3 contains 15 residues. Trimming pared 6 bases from V and 0 bases from J, leaving 11 bases between. Germline V gene data show CDR1 as SEHNR and CDR2 as FQNEAQ (reference sequence).

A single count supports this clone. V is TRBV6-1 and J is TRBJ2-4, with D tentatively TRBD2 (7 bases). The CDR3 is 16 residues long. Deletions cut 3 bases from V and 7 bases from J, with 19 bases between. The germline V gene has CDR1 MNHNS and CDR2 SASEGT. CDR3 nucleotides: TGTGCCAGCAGTGATGCCGGGACTATCGGGGGCAACATTCAGTACTTC. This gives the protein CASSDAGTIGGNIQYF.

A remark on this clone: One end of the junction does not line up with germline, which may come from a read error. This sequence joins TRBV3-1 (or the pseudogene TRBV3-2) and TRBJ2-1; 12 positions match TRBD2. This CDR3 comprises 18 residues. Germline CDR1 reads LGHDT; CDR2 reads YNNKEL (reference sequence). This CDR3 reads CASSHPIGGSSGRALWVF. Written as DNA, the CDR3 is TGTGCCAGCAGCCACCCCATCGGGGGGTCTAGCGGGAGGGCCCTTTGGGTCTTC.

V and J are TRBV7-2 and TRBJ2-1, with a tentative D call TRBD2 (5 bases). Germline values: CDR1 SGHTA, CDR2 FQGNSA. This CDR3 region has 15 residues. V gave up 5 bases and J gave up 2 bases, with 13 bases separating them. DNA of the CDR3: TGTGCCAGCAGCCCATTAGCGTTTACCTACAATGAGCAGTTCTTC. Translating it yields CASSPLAFTYNEQFF.

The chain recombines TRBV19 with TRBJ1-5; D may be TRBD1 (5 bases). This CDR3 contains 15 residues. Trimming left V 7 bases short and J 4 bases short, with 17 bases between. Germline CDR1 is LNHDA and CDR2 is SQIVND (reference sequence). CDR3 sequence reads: CASTPDRRKNQPQHF. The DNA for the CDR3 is TGTGCCAGTACCCCAGACAGAAGAAAAAATCAGCCCCAGCATTTT.

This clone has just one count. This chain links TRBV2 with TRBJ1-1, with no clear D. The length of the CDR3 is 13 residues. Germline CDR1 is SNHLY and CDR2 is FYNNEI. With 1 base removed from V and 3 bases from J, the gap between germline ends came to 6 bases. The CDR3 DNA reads TGTGCCAGCAGTGAAGTCCCGGACACTGAAGCTTTCTTT. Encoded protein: CASSEVPDTEAFF.

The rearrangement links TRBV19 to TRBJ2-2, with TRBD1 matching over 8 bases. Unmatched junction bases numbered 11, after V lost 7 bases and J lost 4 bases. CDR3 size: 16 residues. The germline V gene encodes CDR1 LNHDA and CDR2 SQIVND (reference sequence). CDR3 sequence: CASIIGQGAGTGELFF. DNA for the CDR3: TGTGCCAGTATAATCGGGCAGGGGGCTGGCACCGGGGAGCTGTTTTTT.

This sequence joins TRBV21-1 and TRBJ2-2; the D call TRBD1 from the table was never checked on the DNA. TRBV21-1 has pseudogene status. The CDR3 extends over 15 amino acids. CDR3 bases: TGTGCCAGCAGATGGAGACCACAGGGCGCCGGGGAGCTGTTTTTT. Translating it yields CASRWRPQGAGELFF.

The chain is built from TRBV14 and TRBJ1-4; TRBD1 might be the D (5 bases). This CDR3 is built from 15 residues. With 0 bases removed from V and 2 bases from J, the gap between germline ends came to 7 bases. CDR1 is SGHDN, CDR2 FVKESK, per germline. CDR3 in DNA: TGTGCCAGCAGCCAAGATCCAGGGACTAATGAAAAACTGTTTTTT. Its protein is CASSQDPGTNEKLFF.

The CDR3 here is CASSFKLRDSFNEKLFF. The DNA of the CDR3 is TGTGCCAGTAGTTTCAAACTCCGGGACAGCTTTAATGAAAAACTGTTTTTT. V is TRBV19 and J is TRBJ1-4; 7 positions agree with TRBD1. Germline loops: CDR1 LNHDA, CDR2 SQIVND (reference sequence). The J segment lost 4 bases and the V segment lost 5 bases, leaving 13 bases of the junction unmatched. There are 17 residues in the CDR3.